The entry below describes one TCR beta chain. The germline CDR1 and CDR2 sequences are SEHNR and FQNEAQ (reference sequence). Unmatched junction bases numbered 5, after V lost 3 bases and J lost 6 bases. This CDR3 comprises 14 residues. These data belong to a study of blood T cells in healthy people across ages. A second roughly 7 to 11 cycle PCR used barcoded and J-beta primers. From the 5' RACE reads, TCRdb called clonotypes with MiXCR, one entry per CDR3 protein. The sample has around 1.5 million distinct CDR3 sequences, around 42% seen once; the top ten hold approximately 7.9%. The sequence came from a woman in her late teens or twenties in good health. Material for sequencing was blood. This rearrangement joins TRBV7-9 to TRBJ2-3, with TRBD1 matching over 8 bases. The CDR3 region has the DNA TGTGCCAGCAGCTTTGGACAGGGAGTGGATACGCAGTATTTT. Translated: CASSFGQGVDTQYF.